One T cell receptor (beta chain) is described in this entry. These data come from a study of blood T cell repertoires in COVID-19. Study context: Specimens from acute and convalescent COVID-19 originated in the United States, Italy and Spain. From T cells, B-cell-depleted T cells, or PBMCs came the material, which was cDNA or gDNA.

In the authors' methods: Amplification of reference gene primers was used by the study to estimate nucleated cell counts. TCRdb keeps only in-frame clones here, not all; method: immunoSEQ multiplex PCR. V, J and clone size were drawn from that table, and D and trimming were deduced from the DNA. The table shows some 100,000 clones, with 88% occurring only once. V gave up 5 bases and J gave up 4 bases, with 8 bases separating them. CDR1 SGHTA and CDR2 FQGNSA come from the germline V gene. The CDR3 covers 12 residues. The sequence was collected from a woman aged 80 or older with active COVID-19. This chain joins TRBV7-2 and TRBJ1-2, with D unclear. The specimen sequenced was peripheral blood. The CDR3 here is CASSREFYGYTF. CDR3 nucleotide sequence: TGTGCCAGCAGCCGGGAGTTCTATGGCTACACCTTC.